Below, one T cell receptor beta chain is given with its context. Which antigen it targets is not known. Within one base of it there is no much larger clone, and no base qualities were kept. The time point label for this specimen denotes: persistent/refractory GD, antithyroid drugs over 5 years with positive TRAb. For both TCR sequencing and RNA sequencing, RNA was extracted from PBMCs in TRIzol. The diagnosis of Graves' disease followed American Thyroid Association guidelines. Patients for the study were recruited at an endocrinology department in Xi'an, China. Each patient gave about 10 milliliters of peripheral blood, collected in an EDTA anticoagulant tube. Ficoll Paque Plus density gradient separation was used to isolate PBMCs, and no further T cell sorting was done. An Agilent 2100 Bioanalyzer and agarose gel were used to assess RNA quality, and a NanoDrop 2000 was used to measure RNA concentration.

This specimen comes from a study of regulatory T cells in long-lasting Graves disease (dated by TCRdb to the early 2020s). For context, the study as a whole: To count as having persistent Graves' disease, a patient had to have received antithyroid drug treatment for over 5 years with TSH receptor autoantibodies remaining persistently positive. A total of some 35 samples underwent TCR sequencing: about 13 from persistent and roughly 20 from newly diagnosed Graves' disease patients. Persistent Graves' disease patients were compared with newly diagnosed Graves' disease patients by peripheral blood TCR sequencing and RNA sequencing. The study was conducted in China and was registered as a clinical trial. Antithyroid drugs had been taken for approximately 9.7 years on average by persistent Graves' disease patients in the clinical cohort. Results the study describes overall, beyond this receptor: Compared with newly diagnosed patients, patients with persistent Graves' disease had lower TCR Shannon entropy and fewer highly expanded clones, which suggests clonal expansion. Sequencing and analysis were restricted to the TCR beta chain. Only peripheral blood was studied, because thyroid tissue, the primary lesion, was inaccessible. Persistent disease showed preferential use of TRBV28, TRBJ1-2 and TRBJ2-5, whereas newly diagnosed disease favored TRBV20-1 and TRBJ2-1. The authors noted that the small sample size was a limitation that may lower accuracy. A larger number of public clonotypes was shared among persistent patients (2,741) than among newly diagnosed patients (about 990).

From the germline V gene (reference sequence), CDR1 is SEHNR and CDR2 is FQNEAQ. Germline trimming amounts to 2 bases on V and 4 bases on J, with 9 as the count of junction bases outside the gene matches. The CDR3 contains 17 residues, cysteine and phenylalanine counted. The kept DNA is CDR3 alone, 51 bases in frame from the first base. The library was produced with multiplex PCR. TCRdb names Illumina HiSeq 4000 as the instrument used. CDR3 regions were amplified by Arm-PCR with iRepertoire HTBI primers to construct TCR beta libraries. PCR products were gel purified before sequencing. In the source study's methods: Gene usage analysis of CDR3 amino acid clonotypes used the approximately 62 TRBV and more than 13 TRBJ segments found across samples. Filtered high-quality paired reads were merged into contigs using COPE and FqMerger. BLAST was used to align contigs to IMGT TRBV, TRBD and TRBJ reference genes, with CDR3 defined following IMGT. Highly expanded clones were defined as clonotypes with a frequency above 0.1%. Shannon entropy served as the measure of repertoire diversity, while the Gini coefficient captured V-J evenness. Public clonotypes were defined as clonotypes shared by more than one individual. Starting from the raw public reads, TCRdb applied fastp trimming at Q25, assembled clones with MiXCR and retained in-frame beta chains. When rows share a CDR3 protein, they turn into one entry using the most common DNA and genes. The authors' filters were not applied to this entry. Recorded for this sample are about 470,000 distinct CDR3 sequences; 20% to 25% of them occurred a single time. The ten largest clonotypes hold around 7% of the sample.

The sequence joins TRBV7-9 to TRBJ2-5; 11 middle bases align to TRBD1. The sample here was peripheral blood mononuclear cells (PBMCs), taken when the disease was refractory, from a patient treated with antithyroid drugs. The TCR sequence derives from a female donor with Graves disease. The DNA is TGTGCCAGCAGCTTAACGGTCGACGGGACAGGGGGAGAGACCCAGTACTTC. This yields the protein CASSLTVDGTGGETQYF.